The 28 T cell receptor beta chains below come from one sample, sequenced in a study of radiation and T cells in renal cell carcinoma. Using immunoSEQ multiplex PCR, the repertoire was profiled, and TCRdb retains in-frame clones only, with some absent. The repertoire holds around 30,000 clones, over 75% seen once, with 33% in the top ten. Time point specified: blood 4 weeks post-SBRT, at nephrectomy. Treatment defined: 15 Gy SBRT to primary tumor, nephrectomy 4 weeks later. Source: blood, taken from a patient whose treatment included radiotherapy and nephrectomy. The receptor source for this set is a man between 60 and 75 years old with renal cell carcinoma.

This rearrangement joins TRBV13 to TRBJ2-3, with 8 bases identical to TRBD1. Germline CDR1 and CDR2: PRHDT and FYEKMQ (reference sequence). This CDR3 is 18 amino acids long. V shed 4 bases, J shed 1 base, and the junction held 13 bases outside the gene matches. CDR3: CASSWGQVVWSGTDTQYF. The CDR3 coding sequence is TGTGCCAGCAGCTGGGGACAGGTGGTCTGGTCTGGCACAGATACGCAGTATTTT.

The chain is built from TRBV14 and TRBJ1-1; D might be TRBD1 (6 bases). Germline lookup yields CDR1 SGHDN and CDR2 FVKESK. This CDR3 has 16 residues. Trimming shortened V by 1 base and J by 0 bases, and 12 bases separated the two germline ends. Here the CDR3 DNA reads TGTGCCAGCAGCCAAGGGGTCAGGGGCATGAACACTGAAGCTTTCTTT. This translates into CASSQGVRGMNTEAFF.

On this clone: The sample contains more than one DNA sequence encoding this CDR3. The genes are TRBV7-9 and TRBJ2-1, with D possibly being TRBD1 (5 bases). Trimming took off 3 bases at V and 8 bases at J, with 14 bases between the two ends. The germline gives CDR1 SEHNR, CDR2 FQNEAQ (reference sequence). The CDR3 contains 14 residues. The CDR3 loop is CASSLGQGVDEQFF. The CDR3 DNA reads as TGTGCCAGCAGCTTGGGCCAGGGTGTTGATGAGCAGTTCTTC.

This clone appeared a single time. V is TRBV18 and J is TRBJ1-2; D remains ambiguous. The CDR3 consists of 16 residues. Between the trimmed V and J ends, which lost 6 bases and 1 base, there was a span of 18 bases. Germline V gene sequence: CDR1 KGHSH, CDR2 LQKENI. The CDR3 DNA follows: TGTGCCAGCTCGCCCAACCCCCGGGGATTTAACTATGGCTACACCTTC. Translated: CASSPNPRGFNYGYTF.

The V gene is TRBV6-5, the J gene TRBJ2-7, with 9 bases matching TRBD2. V was clipped by 7 bases and J by 2 bases; unmatched bases: 6. CDR3 size: 14 residues. Germline CDR1 MNHEY, CDR2 SVGAGI. The CDR3 nucleotides read TGTGCCAGCACAGCTCCTAGCGGGGCCTACGAGCAGTACTTC. This sequence encodes CASTAPSGAYEQYF.

This clone was seen a few times. The chain uses TRBV29-1 and TRBJ2-7; TRBD1 or TRBD2 may be the D gene (6 bases each). Trimming cost V 4 bases and J 2 bases, with 15 bases left between them. In germline, CDR1 is SQVTM, CDR2 ANQGSEA. The CDR3 consists of 14 residues. The CDR3 nucleotides are TGCAGCGTTGGGCCCGGGGGCGCGACCTACGAGCAGTACTTC. This encodes CSVGPGGATYEQYF.

V gene TRBV9 combines with J gene TRBJ2-7; D may be TRBD1 or TRBD2 (5 bases each). Germline-derived CDR1 and CDR2 are SGDLS and YYNGEE. CDR3 length equals 14 residues. V was clipped by 4 bases and J by 0 bases, with 11 bases between them. DNA of the CDR3: TGTGCCAGCAGCCTCCGGGACGACTCCTACGAGCAGTACTTC. Protein sequence: CASSLRDDSYEQYF.

The chain uses TRBV2 and TRBJ2-5; TRBD1 matches at 8 bases. Looked up from germline, CDR1 is SNHLY and CDR2 is FYNNEI. The CDR3 extends over 13 amino acids. Unmatched junction bases numbered 9, after V lost 8 bases and J lost 7 bases. The CDR3: CASGGAGGVTQYF. The CDR3 region has the DNA TGTGCCAGCGGAGGGGCAGGGGGCGTGACCCAGTACTTC.

The J gene is TRBJ2-2, the V gene TRBV9; D remains ambiguous. The CDR3 totals 18 residues. V lost 0 bases and J 1 base, leaving 16 bases between the germline ends. Germline loops: CDR1 SGDLS, CDR2 YYNGEE. CDR3 coding DNA: TGTGCCAGCAGCGTAGCTTTCTTGACACCTCAGAACACCGGGGAGCTGTTTTTT. It specifies CASSVAFLTPQNTGELFF.

This chain uses TRBV4-3 with TRBJ2-3; D might be TRBD1 (6 bases). This CDR3 region has 14 residues. The V gene's germline CDR1 is LGHNA and CDR2 YSLEER. V was clipped by 2 bases and J by 0 bases, with 6 bases between them. CDR3 amino acids: CASSQQGSTDTQYF. The CDR3 region has the DNA TGCGCCAGCAGCCAACAGGGGAGCACAGATACGCAGTATTTT.

The chain couples TRBV29-1 to TRBJ2-1, with 9 bases matching TRBD2. The CDR3 has 13 residues. CDR1 SQVTM and CDR2 ANQGSEA come from the germline V gene. J lost 4 bases, V lost 7 bases, and 5 bases had no gene match. CDR3 protein: CSGTSGLYNEQFF. CDR3 coding DNA: TGCAGCGGAACTAGCGGGCTATACAATGAGCAGTTCTTC.

The chain uses TRBV7-2 and TRBJ2-7; D unresolved. From germline, CDR1 is SGHTA and CDR2 FQGNSA. This CDR3 contains 15 residues. The V and J ends lost 1 base and 4 bases respectively, with 14 bases between them. The chain's CDR3 is CASSLDLPGPYEQYF. The CDR3 DNA follows: TGTGCCAGCAGCTTAGACCTCCCGGGCCCGTACGAGCAGTACTTC.

The chain employs TRBV7-9 and TRBJ1-1; tentative D call: TRBD1 (6 bases). The germline gives CDR1 SEHNR, CDR2 FQNEAQ (reference sequence). The CDR3 has 13 residues. With 7 bases removed from V and 8 bases from J, the gap between germline ends came to 17 bases. CDR3 bases: TGTGCCAGCACCCTAGGGGGGGGCAAGGAAGCTTTCTTT. Translation gives CASTLGGGKEAFF.

The chain joins TRBV11-2 to TRBJ2-7; the D is unclear. The CDR3 contains 13 residues. V was clipped by 0 bases and J by 3 bases, with 6 bases between them. Germline lookup yields CDR1 SGHAT and CDR2 FQNNGV. The DNA for the CDR3 is TGTGCCAGCAGCTTAGATAGGGTCTACGAGCAGTACTTC. Translating gives CASSLDRVYEQYF.

In this sample, this clone turned up once. V usage is TRBV6-5 and J usage is TRBJ1-5; D is uncertain. This CDR3 has 14 amino acids. Germline CDR1 reads MNHEY; CDR2 reads SVGAGI. V lost 6 bases and J lost 0, with 9 bases in between. CDR3 sequence reads: CASSSLLSNQPQHF. The CDR3 nucleotides are TGTGCCAGCAGCAGTCTACTTAGCAATCAGCCCCAGCATTTT.

This clone was counted between two and nine times. The rearrangement uses TRBV7-6 and TRBJ2-1, with D perhaps TRBD2 (5 bases). The CDR3 is 13 residues long. Trimming stripped 1 base from V and 8 bases from J, with 9 bases between. Germline CDR1 is SGHVS and CDR2 is FNYEAQ. CDR3 bases: TGTGCCAGCAGCTTAGGGTCGAGGGATGAGCAGTTCTTC. This codes for CASSLGSRDEQFF.

The chain couples TRBV30 to TRBJ1-2; D may be TRBD1 (5 bases). Deletions cut 0 bases from V and 7 bases from J, with 12 bases between. Per germline, CDR1 GTSNPN and CDR2 SVGIG (reference sequence). This CDR3 is built from 13 residues. The CDR3 coding sequence is TGTGCCTGGAGTGTAAAGTGGGGGGTTGGCTACACCTTC. Translating gives CAWSVKWGVGYTF.

The V call is TRBV27, the J call TRBJ2-6; D remains ambiguous. Trimming cost V 3 bases and J 0 bases, with 9 bases left between them. Germline-derived CDR1 and CDR2 are MNHEY and SMNVEV (reference sequence). The CDR3 contains 16 residues. The CDR3 spells CASSFGRISGANVLTF. The CDR3 region has the DNA TGTGCCAGCAGTTTCGGACGGATCTCTGGGGCCAACGTCCTGACTTTC.

The chain employs TRBV18 and TRBJ2-2; 12 bases line up with TRBD1. Losses at the gene ends were 4 bases for V and 6 bases for J; bases not matched to a gene: 6. The germline gives CDR1 KGHSH, CDR2 LQKENI. This CDR3 is 16 amino acids long. In DNA form, the CDR3 reads TGTGCCAGCTCACAACTGGGACAGGGGGCTGCCGGGGAGCTGTTTTTT. This sequence encodes CASSQLGQGAAGELFF.

The CDR3 protein is CASSRGPTSGREYEQYF. Written as DNA, the CDR3 is TGTGCCAGCTCACGAGGGCCGACTAGCGGGAGAGAGTACGAGCAGTACTTC. The chain combines TRBV18 with TRBJ2-7; 12 positions match TRBD2. This CDR3 has 17 amino acids. Germline values: CDR1 KGHSH, CDR2 LQKENI. Losses at the gene ends were 4 bases for V and 4 bases for J; bases not matched to a gene: 11.

V and J are TRBV5-1 and TRBJ2-1; D unresolved. Trimming shortened V by 0 bases and J by 0 bases, and 16 bases separated the two germline ends. Germline CDR1 and CDR2: SGHRS and YFSETQ. The CDR3 sequence is 18 residues long. The CDR3 spells CASSLVLGLSSSYNEQFF. DNA of the CDR3: TGCGCCAGCAGCTTGGTATTAGGGCTTTCCAGCTCCTACAATGAGCAGTTCTTC. The variable domain in full, completed from reference TRBV5-1 and TRBJ2-1, reads KAGVTQTPRYLIKTRGQQVTLSCSPISGHRSVSWYQQTPGQGLQFLFEYFSETQRNKGNFPGRFSGRQFSNSRSEMNVSTLELGDSALYLCASSLVLGLSSSYNEQFFGPGTRLTVL.

V usage is TRBV29-1 and J usage is TRBJ1-1; D perhaps matches TRBD1 (5 bases). The V end lost 7 bases, the J end lost 1 base, and 13 bases lay between the germline ends. CDR3 length: 13 amino acids. The germline V gene has CDR1 SQVTM and CDR2 ANQGSEA. CDR3 protein: CSATPGTNTEAFF. For the CDR3, the DNA is TGCAGCGCCACGCCTGGGACGAACACTGAAGCTTTCTTT.

This clone was counted a few times. The V gene is TRBV9, the J gene TRBJ2-3; D is uncertain. This CDR3 has 14 residues. Germline CDR1 SGDLS, CDR2 YYNGEE. V lost 0 bases, J lost 5 bases, and 10 bases lay in between. CDR3 in amino acids: CASSVEWGRDTQYF. The CDR3 DNA is TGTGCCAGCAGCGTAGAATGGGGTAGAGATACGCAGTATTTT. Based on the CDR3 plus reference TRBV9 and TRBJ2-3, the full variable domain is DSGVTQTPKHLITATGQRVTLRCSPRSGDLSVYWYQQSLDQGLQFLIQYYNGEERAKGNILERFSAQQFPDLHSELNLSSLELGDSALYFCASSVEWGRDTQYFGPGTRLTVL.

The chain employs TRBV4-2 and TRBJ1-1; 7 bases are a match to TRBD1. V was pared by 3 bases and J by 5 bases, with 3 bases of the junction left unmatched. CDR1 is LGHNA and CDR2 is YNFKEQ in the germline V gene. This CDR3 has 13 amino acids. CDR3 DNA sequence: TGTGCCAGCAGCCAGACAGGGAGGACTGAAGCTTTCTTT. Its protein is CASSQTGRTEAFF.

The chain combines TRBV10-1 with TRBJ2-1; the match to TRBD2 covers 8 bases. V shed 3 bases and J 6 bases; nucleotides not matched to a gene: 7. CDR3 size: 15 residues. Germline V CDR1 and CDR2: WNHNN, SYGVQD (reference sequence). CDR3 nucleotide sequence: TGCGCCAGCAGTGAAAACGCGGGAGGCGGCAATGAGCAGTTCTTC. Encoded protein: CASSENAGGGNEQFF.

The chain links TRBV14 to TRBJ2-7, with no clear D. CDR1 and CDR2 from the germline V gene are SGHDN and FVKESK. CDR3 size: 13 residues. V gave up 0 bases and J gave up 3 bases, with 6 bases separating them. CDR3 loop: CASSQDWSYEQYF. CDR3 in DNA: TGTGCCAGCAGCCAAGATTGGAGCTACGAGCAGTACTTC.

This clone was picked up a small number of times. This sequence joins TRBV18 and TRBJ1-1, with 8 positions matching TRBD1. This CDR3 has 14 residues. V trimming: 6 bases; J trimming: 2 bases; junction bases outside the gene matches: 5. Germline V gene data show CDR1 as KGHSH and CDR2 as LQKENI. The CDR3 here is CASSAGQANTEAFF. The CDR3 DNA reads TGTGCCAGCTCGGCGGGACAGGCCAACACTGAAGCTTTCTTT.

The rearrangement links TRBV7-2 to TRBJ2-5; 12 nucleotides line up with TRBD2. Germline CDR1 SGHTA, CDR2 FQGNSA. V trimming: 6 bases; J trimming: 5 bases; junction bases outside the gene matches: 10. This CDR3 has 16 amino acids. The DNA for the CDR3 is TGTGCCAGCAGTTTTTGGGGGCTAGCGGGAGGGGAGACCCAGTACTTC. Protein product: CASSFWGLAGGETQYF.